The T cell receptor beta chain under discussion was sequenced for a study of CD8 T cells in Susac syndrome. TCR beta sequences were obtained from blood CD8+ and CD4+ T cells. Relapsing-remitting disease, either stable or active, was present in the treatment-naive patients who were the multiple sclerosis controls. V lost 5 bases and J 2 bases, leaving 18 bases between the germline ends. Germline V lookup: CDR1 MNHEY, CDR2 SMNVEV (reference sequence). This CDR3 spans 16 amino acids. After extraction with the RNeasy kit, about 0.5 to 1 ug of the RNA was reverse transcribed using random hexamers. A multiplex approach, immunoSEQ multiplex PCR, amplified TCR beta CDR3 across 54 Vbeta and 13 Jbeta. Using its own MiXCR run on the immunoSEQ multiplex PCR reads, TCRdb lists one record per CDR3 protein. The sample lists 100,000 to 150,000 distinct CDR3 sequences, 93% occurring once.

This receptor was obtained from a human donor with multiple sclerosis. The chain has TRBV27 and TRBJ1-1; D ambiguous. Sequencing used CD8+ T cells from PBMCs. In DNA form, the CDR3 reads TGTGCCAGCAGTCCAAGAAACAATGAAATAAACACTGAAGCTTTCTTT. This codes for CASSPRNNEINTEAFF.